The T cell receptor (beta chain) under discussion was sequenced for a study of T cells after posttransplantation cyclophosphamide. Broader study findings: Skin or GI-infiltrating T cells shared few TRB sequences with blood. Later post-transplant blood repertoires were often dominated by donor CD8+ memory clones.

Method: immunoSEQ multiplex PCR; TCRdb's copy keeps in-frame clones and lacks some. The data show 40,000 to 60,000 clones, with none appearing a single time. This clone was seen ten or more times. Its specificity is not known. The sample comprised PBMCs. The TCR comes from a middle-aged man in good health, CMV-negative, and a related stem cell transplant donor.

In nucleotides, the CDR3 is TGTGCCAGTATAGCGGGAGCGTACACCGGGGAGCTGTTTTTT. Encoded protein: CASIAGAYTGELFF. This chain connects TRBV19 to TRBJ2-2; 9 bases line up with TRBD2. The CDR3 has 14 amino acids. J gave up 3 bases and V 7 bases, and 3 bases lay outside the gene matches. Germline CDR1 is LNHDA and CDR2 is SQIVND (reference sequence). Combining the CDR3 with reference TRBV19 and TRBJ2-2 gives the whole variable domain DGGITQSPKYLFRKEGQNVTLSCEQNLNHDAMYWYRQDPGQGLRLIYYSQIVNDFQKGDIAEGYSVSREKKESFPLTVTSAQKNPTAFYLCASIAGAYTGELFFGEGSRLTVL.